A single count supports the clone carrying this T cell receptor (beta chain). There are 18 residues in the CDR3. The ends were cut back, 5 bases at V and 1 base at J, with 18 bases in the middle. The V gene's germline CDR1 is MDHEN and CDR2 SYDVKM. Generated by immunoSEQ multiplex PCR, the TCRdb table keeps only in-frame clones and is missing some. The repertoire holds 75,000 to 90,000 clones, about 92% seen once, with more than 0.2% in the top ten. The data stem from a study of technical replicates of blood from several donors. The V and J genes are TRBV28 and TRBJ2-6; maybe TRBD1 (6 bases). Sequenced input: T cells isolated from PBMCs. This sequence originates from a human donor in good health. The CDR3 DNA reads TGTGCCAGCAGTCTCTCTGGGACAAAGGCGTCTGGGGCCAACGTCCTGACTTTC. Translation: CASSLSGTKASGANVLTF.